The present T cell receptor beta chain was sequenced within a study of T-cell memory formation after mild COVID-19. Study-wide results and caveats: Most CD4+ clones that shrank were in CM and EM, while CD8+ ones turned up in EMRA.

Concerning this clonotype itself: Its antigen remains unidentified.

One entry per CDR3 protein, called by TCRdb with MiXCR from the 5' RACE reads. The sample includes about 390,000 distinct CDR3 sequences, under 25% of them seen just once. V trimming: 2 bases; J trimming: 7 bases; junction bases outside the gene matches: 5. This CDR3 is 14 amino acids long. The germline V gene has CDR1 KGHSH and CDR2 LQKENI. Sequencing was done on a sample of PBMCs or a T cell subset sorted from them (not recorded which). The receptor was derived from an adult woman who had mild COVID-19 (a few samples of this study predate the infection). Cell type and time point are not known. The chain has TRBV18 and TRBJ2-1; 7 nucleotides match TRBD1. The CDR3 sequence: CASSPVTGANEQFF. The CDR3 DNA sequence: TGTGCCAGCTCACCAGTAACAGGGGCGAATGAGCAGTTCTTC.